These 25 T cell receptor beta chains originate from one sample sequenced in a study of OX40 agonist ivuxolimab in advanced cancers. Libraries came from the immunoSEQ multiplex PCR assay. TCRdb retrieved this table from immuneACCESS and kept in-frame rearrangements only. Not all clones are present; in checked studies, unresolved V genes account for under half, and no reason is known for the remainder. The sample table records 55,000 to 60,000 clones; approximately 89% of these occur just once. Of the sample, under 4% falls within the top ten clones. Sample: CD4+ or CD8+ T cells sorted from blood, taken in a trial of the OX40 agonist ivuxolimab. Receptors were obtained from an adult with an advanced solid tumor such as melanoma, head and neck, liver or kidney cancer.

The gene calls are TRBV6-5 and TRBJ2-5; TRBD2 might be the D (6 bases). CDR3 length equals 13 residues. Germline V gene sequence: CDR1 MNHEY, CDR2 SVGAGI. V lost 5 bases and J lost 7, with 14 bases in between. The CDR3 bases are TGTGCCAGCAGTAGATCTAGCGCGGGGACCCAGTACTTC. The encoded protein is CASSRSSAGTQYF.

The rearrangement links TRBV6-6 to TRBJ1-6; no clear D. V dropped 3 bases and J dropped 10 bases, with 13 bases sitting between them. This CDR3 has 14 residues. Germline V gives CDR1 MNHNY, CDR2 SVGAGI (reference sequence). As DNA, the CDR3 is TGTGCCAGCAGTTATGTCGCAGGAGGGTCACCCCTCCACTTT. It yields the protein CASSYVAGGSPLHF.

The CDR3 coding sequence is TGCGCCAGCGGGGCAAGGCCTTTTGGGGACAATGAGCAGTTCTTC. Translation gives CASGARPFGDNEQFF. V gene TRBV10-2 combines with J gene TRBJ2-1; D possibly corresponds to TRBD1 (5 bases). Trimming pared 8 bases from V and 5 bases from J, leaving 19 bases between. The CDR3 runs 15 residues. Per germline, CDR1 WSHSY and CDR2 SAAADI.

This clone appeared a single time. The chain links TRBV19 to TRBJ1-3, with D tentatively TRBD1 (5 bases). CDR3 length equals 14 residues. Between the trimmed V and J ends, which lost 6 bases and 5 bases, there was a span of 14 bases. The germline V gene encodes CDR1 LNHDA and CDR2 SQIVND (reference sequence). CDR3 nucleotide sequence: TGTGCCAGTAGCCAACACCAGGGAAGAAACACCATATATTTT. Residues: CASSQHQGRNTIYF.

The genes are TRBV6-5 and TRBJ2-7; D not certain. Trimming took off 4 bases at V and 2 bases at J, with 12 bases between the two ends. Germline CDR1 and CDR2: MNHEY and SVGAGI. The CDR3 has 14 residues. The DNA of the CDR3 is TGTGCCAGCAGTTCGAACATCTTGACCTACGAGCAGTACTTC. Translation gives CASSSNILTYEQYF.

The chain joins TRBV10-3 to TRBJ2-3; 9 nucleotides match TRBD1. The V gene's germline CDR1 is ENHRY and CDR2 SYGVKD. The CDR3 runs to 17 residues. Losses at the gene ends were 0 bases for V and 4 bases for J; bases not matched to a gene: 8. The CDR3 region has the DNA TGTGCCATCAGTGAGTCAGCGACAGGGGGAGTCTCAGATACGCAGTATTTT. Encoded protein: CAISESATGGVSDTQYF.

The chain links TRBV6-8 to TRBJ2-1; D is uncertain. The CDR3 has 11 amino acids. V was cut by 7 bases and J by 5 bases, with 6 bases left in between. The germline V gene encodes CDR1 MNHGY and CDR2 SAAAGT. The CDR3 DNA reads as TGTGCCAGCATTGAGGACAATGAGCAGTTCTTC. Translated, it gives CASIEDNEQFF.

V gene TRBV30 combines with J gene TRBJ2-1; unclear D gene. Trimming shortened V by 0 bases and J by 7 bases, and 19 bases separated the two germline ends. This CDR3 is built from 16 residues. Germline V gene data show CDR1 as GTSNPN and CDR2 as SVGIG (reference sequence). Written as DNA, the CDR3 is TGTGCCTGGAGTGTACGTAGGACCTATATCCCAAATGAGCAGTTCTTC. This codes for CAWSVRRTYIPNEQFF.

This clone occurred a few times. The junction differs from germline at one of its ends, possibly a read error. This sequence joins TRBV7-7 and TRBJ2-3; 9 bases agree with TRBD1. The germline gives CDR1 SSHAT, CDR2 FNYEAQ (reference sequence). The CDR3 runs 15 residues. CDR3 DNA: TGTGCTAGCAGCGCGGACAGGGGAAGCACAGATACGCAGTATTTT. This sequence encodes CASSADRGSTDTQYF. Filled out from reference TRBV7-7 and TRBJ2-3, the complete variable domain reads GAGVSQSPRYKVTKRGQDVTLRCDPISSHATLYWYQQALGQGPEFLTYFNYEAQPDKSGLPSDRFSAERPEGSISTLTIQRTEQRDSAMYRCASSADRGSTDTQYFGPGTRLTVL.

V is TRBV6-1 and J is TRBJ1-1, with D unclear. With 4 bases removed from V and 0 bases from J, the gap between germline ends came to 6 bases. Germline CDR1 and CDR2: MNHNS and SASEGT. The CDR3 is 13 amino acids. The CDR3 loop reads CASSGQMNTEAFF. The CDR3 DNA reads as TGTGCCAGCAGTGGTCAAATGAACACTGAAGCTTTCTTT.

The chain recombines TRBV19 with TRBJ2-1; TRBD2 agrees at 8 bases. Germline values: CDR1 LNHDA, CDR2 SQIVND (reference sequence). V shed 8 bases and J 2 bases; nucleotides not matched to a gene: 11. The CDR3 contains 16 residues. The CDR3 loop reads CASFPGGRGAYNEQFF. As DNA, the CDR3 is TGTGCCAGTTTTCCGGGGGGGCGAGGGGCCTACAATGAGCAGTTCTTC. The full variable domain, rest sourced from reference TRBV19 and TRBJ2-1, is DGGITQSPKYLFRKEGQNVTLSCEQNLNHDAMYWYRQDPGQGLRLIYYSQIVNDFQKGDIAEGYSVSREKKESFPLTVTSAQKNPTAFYLCASFPGGRGAYNEQFFGPGTRLTVL.

This chain links TRBV6-6 with TRBJ2-3, with D unclear. The germline V and J ends were trimmed by 0 bases and 6 bases, with 16 bases remaining between them. CDR1 is MNHNY, CDR2 SVGAGI, per germline (reference sequence). The CDR3 runs to 16 residues. The CDR3 nucleotides read TGTGCCAGCAGTTACTCGAACTTTTCCGACCCCGATACGCAGTATTTT. It translates to CASSYSNFSDPDTQYF.

CDR3 in amino acids: CASSLGGGRTDTQYF. The CDR3 DNA follows: TGCGCCAGCAGCTTGGGAGGGGGACGCACAGATACGCAGTATTTT. The chain is built from TRBV5-1 and TRBJ2-3; a possible D gene is TRBD1 (6 bases). The CDR3 has 15 amino acids. The germline gives CDR1 SGHRS, CDR2 YFSETQ. Deletions cut 0 bases from V and 1 base from J, with 9 bases between.

This clone appeared a single time. The chain combines TRBV30 with TRBJ1-1, with D unclear. Germline assignment: CDR1 GTSNPN and CDR2 SVGIG (reference sequence). Trimming took off 0 bases at V and 7 bases at J, with 6 bases between the two ends. The CDR3 has 11 amino acids. CDR3 protein: CAWSVQIEAFF. CDR3 nucleotide sequence: TGTGCCTGGAGTGTACAGATTGAAGCTTTCTTT.

The chain carries TRBV29-1 and TRBJ2-5; D ambiguous. Germline lookup yields CDR1 SQVTM and CDR2 ANQGSEA. V was pared by 3 bases and J by 2 bases, with 10 bases between. The CDR3 runs 13 residues. Written as DNA, the CDR3 is TGCAGCGTTGAGTATGGTCAACAAGAGACCCAGTACTTC. It encodes CSVEYGQQETQYF.

This rearrangement joins TRBV7-9 to TRBJ2-3; D possibly matches TRBD1 or TRBD2 (5 bases each). The CDR3 has 14 residues. Trimming removed 3 bases at V and 5 bases at J, with 12 bases between. Germline assignment: CDR1 SEHNR and CDR2 FQNEAQ (reference sequence). The CDR3 sequence: CASSFSGPEDTQYF. DNA of the CDR3: TGTGCCAGCAGCTTCTCGGGGCCCGAAGATACGCAGTATTTT.

The CDR3 region has the DNA TGTGCCAGCAGCCAAGGGGTCGGAGGGGAGCTGTTTTTT. It specifies CASSQGVGGELFF. This rearrangement joins TRBV7-3 to TRBJ2-2, with a tentative D call TRBD1 (5 bases). Trimming took off 5 bases at V and 8 bases at J, with 12 bases between the two ends. CDR1 is SGHTA, CDR2 FQGTGA, per germline. The CDR3 runs 13 residues.

J is TRBJ1-5 and V is TRBV28; 9 bases are shared with TRBD1. J lost 5 bases, V lost 2 bases, and 4 bases had no gene match. CDR1 and CDR2 (germline): MDHEN, SYDVKM. CDR3 length equals 15 residues. CDR3 loop: CASSLGGQGDQPQHF. The DNA for the CDR3 is TGTGCCAGCAGTTTAGGGGGACAGGGCGATCAGCCCCAGCATTTT.

In its sample, this clone is large (0.1 to 1%). The genes are TRBV13 and TRBJ1-1, with 7 bases matching TRBD1. CDR1 and CDR2 from the germline V gene are PRHDT and FYEKMQ (reference sequence). The CDR3 length is 17 residues. V lost 5 bases and J lost 3; bases outside the gene matches: 15. The CDR3 sequence is CASSPGQAGWSDTEAFF. The CDR3 nucleotides read TGTGCCAGCAGCCCCGGACAGGCCGGATGGTCGGACACTGAAGCTTTCTTT. The variable domain in full, with the rest retrieved from reference TRBV13 and TRBJ1-1, is AAGVIQSPRHLIKEKRETATLKCYPIPRHDTVYWYQQGPGQDPQFLISFYEKMQSDKGSIPDRFSAQQFSDYHSELNMSSLELGDSALYFCASSPGQAGWSDTEAFFGQGTRLTVV.

The V and J genes are TRBV4-3 and TRBJ2-1; TRBD2 matches at 14 bases. Losses at the gene ends were 2 bases for V and 0 bases for J; bases not matched to a gene: 9. Per the germline V gene, CDR1 is LGHNA and CDR2 is YSLEER. The CDR3 contains 20 residues. As DNA, the CDR3 is TGCGCCAGCAGCCAAAAAAGCCCCGGGACTAGCGGGAGCTCCTACAATGAGCAGTTCTTC. It yields the protein CASSQKSPGTSGSSYNEQFF.

CDR3 nucleotide sequence: TGTGCCAGTAGTAGTGGCCACCGCAGGGGCAATGAGCAGTTCTTC. Its protein product is CASSSGHRRGNEQFF. The chain links TRBV19 to TRBJ2-1; a possible D gene is TRBD1 (6 bases). This CDR3 has 15 amino acids. Germline loops: CDR1 LNHDA, CDR2 SQIVND (reference sequence). With 4 bases removed from V and 6 bases from J, the gap between germline ends came to 16 bases. Using reference TRBV19 and TRBJ2-1 for the parts outside the CDR3, the full variable domain is DGGITQSPKYLFRKEGQNVTLSCEQNLNHDAMYWYRQDPGQGLRLIYYSQIVNDFQKGDIAEGYSVSREKKESFPLTVTSAQKNPTAFYLCASSSGHRRGNEQFFGPGTRLTVL.

There are a few counts of this clone. The V and J genes are TRBV2 and TRBJ2-3, with 9 bases aligning to TRBD1. The germline CDR1 and CDR2 sequences are SNHLY and FYNNEI. The V and J ends lost 6 bases and 4 bases, in that order; junction bases with no gene match: 5. This CDR3 has 14 residues. CDR3 in DNA: TGTGCCAGCAGGGAGGGACAGGGAGCAGATACGCAGTATTTT. Translating gives CASREGQGADTQYF.

This clone was found once. The rearrangement links TRBV20-1 to TRBJ2-5; D gene ambiguous. This CDR3 contains 10 residues. V was clipped by 4 bases and J by 5 bases, with 5 bases between them. Per germline, CDR1 DFQATT and CDR2 SNEGSKA (reference sequence). CDR3 nucleotides: TGCAGTGCTATTAGGGAGACCCAGTACTTC. It translates to CSAIRETQYF.

There are a few counts of this clone. The genes are TRBV30 and TRBJ1-5; tentative D call: TRBD1 (5 bases). CDR3 length: 13 amino acids. Trimming removed 2 bases from V and 6 bases from J, with 11 bases in between. Germline values: CDR1 GTSNPN, CDR2 SVGIG (reference sequence). CDR3 coding DNA: TGTGCCTGGAGTTTACAGGCTGGTCAGCCCCAGCATTTT. It yields the protein CAWSLQAGQPQHF.

This sequence joins TRBV2 and TRBJ2-7, with D perhaps TRBD1 or TRBD2 (5 bases each). The CDR3 totals 15 residues. The germline gives CDR1 SNHLY, CDR2 FYNNEI. Trimming stripped 3 bases from V and 4 bases from J, with 16 bases between. This chain's CDR3 is CASSEDGAFTYEQYF. The CDR3 DNA reads TGTGCCAGCAGTGAGGACGGGGCGTTTACTTACGAGCAGTACTTC.